These T cell receptor beta chains were read from a single sample in a study of T cells in Graves' hyperthyroidism and ophthalmopathy. TCRdb re-derived calls from the multiplex PCR reads in MiXCR, one entry per CDR3 protein. Counted here are tens of thousands of distinct CDR3 sequences, roughly half occurring once; the ten biggest clones make up about 34%. Source material: peripheral blood or thyroid tissue (not recorded which). These receptors were collected from a man aged 18 to 29 with Graves' hyperthyroidism. Each CDR3 is given with its conserved first and last residue. The D gene is left open where the match is weak. The size of a clone is reported for some rows only, either as once, few or many, or as a class for expanded clones.

TRBV20-1	TRBD1	TRBJ2-5	many	CSASGQGALETQYF	TGCAGTGCTTCGGGACAGGGGGCGTTGGAGACCCAGTACTTC
TRBV10-3	-	TRBJ2-7	-	CAISGGRF	TGTGCCATCAGTGGTGGCCGCTTC
TRBV3-1	TRBD1	TRBJ1-2	-	CASSHEGGQGASGYTF	TGTGCCAGCAGCCATGAAGGTGGACAGGGGGCGAGTGGCTACACCTTC
TRBV7-9	-	TRBJ2-5	-	CASSFYICSVAGGETQYF	-
TRBV2	TRBD1	TRBJ1-2	-	CASSADREGGYTF	TGTGCCAGCAGTGCGGACAGGGAGGGTGGCTACACCTTC
TRBV6-6	TRBD1	TRBJ2-7	-	CASIAGTGIYEQYF	TGTGCCTCGATAGCAGGGACAGGGATATACGAGCAGTACTTC
TRBV27	-	TRBJ2-7	many	CASSPGNSYEQYF	TGTGCCAGCAGTCCCGGGAACTCCTACGAGCAGTACTTC
TRBV7-9	-	TRBJ1-5	-	CASSSEEGGYQPRHF	TGTGCCAGCAGCTCCGAGGAAGGGGGTTATCAGCCCCGGCATTTT
TRBV6-5	-	TRBJ2-7	-	CASSPWLSGQEQYF	TGTGCCAGCAGCCCTTGGTTGTCAGGGCAAGAGCAGTACTTC
TRBV7-9	TRBD2	TRBJ2-7	once	CASSSEAGGIVHEQYF	TGTGCCAGCAGCTCAGAGGCGGGAGGGATCGTCCACGAGCAGTACTTC
TRBV6-6	-	TRBJ1-1	many	CASTREKAFF	TGTGCCAGCACCAGGGAGAAAGCTTTCTTT
TRBV11-2	-	TRBJ1-1	-	CASHPRNTEAFF	TGTGCTAGTCATCCCAGGAACACTGAAGCTTTCTTT
TRBV2	-	TRBJ2-5	-	CASSEGGTQYF	TGTGCCAGCAGTGAGGGCGGGACCCAGTACTTC
TRBV7-2	-	TRBJ1-6	-	CASSSPSGQSPLHF	TGTGCCAGCAGCTCGCCCTCGGGACAATCACCCCTCCACTTT
TRBV19	-	TRBJ1-5	once	CASSIEPGQRFGNQPQHF	TGTGCCAGTAGTATAGAACCCGGACAGAGGTTTGGCAATCAGCCCCAGCATTTT
TRBV11-2	-	TRBJ1-6	few	CASSQELGTSSYNPPLHF	TGTGCCAGCAGCCAAGAACTGGGGACGAGCTCCTATAATCCACCCCTCCACTTT
TRBV28	-	TRBJ2-7	many	CASSFQGSVQYF	TGTGCCAGCAGTTTCCAGGGTTCGGTGCAGTACTTC
TRBV27	TRBD1	TRBJ1-4	many	CASSPGGVDEKLFF	TGTGCCAGCAGTCCAGGGGGGGTGGATGAAAAACTGTTTTTT
TRBV15	TRBD1	TRBJ1-2	-	CATSFRQGAVGGYTF	TGTGCCACCAGCTTCAGACAGGGGGCTGTCGGTGGCTACACCTTC
TRBV2	-	TRBJ1-4	-	CASKSPGVATNEKLFF	TGTGCCAGCAAGAGTCCGGGGGTTGCAACTAATGAAAAACTGTTTTTT
TRBV19	TRBD1	TRBJ2-1	-	CATEGAQQFF	TGTGCCACCGAGGGGGCACAACAGTTCTTC
TRBV7-9	TRBD2	TRBJ2-2	-	CASSLGLAGAPSHTGELLF	TGTGCCAGCAGCCTGGGACTAGCGGGGGCTCCTTCCCACACCGGGGAGCTGCTTTTT
TRBV7-2	-	TRBJ2-2	-	CASSLAGQSTTGELFF	TGTGCCAGCAGCTTAGCAGGGCAGTCGACCACCGGGGAGCTGTTTTTT
TRBV19	-	TRBJ2-7	few	CASSIGISYEQYF	TGTGCCAGTAGTATAGGGATTAGCTACGAGCAGTACTTC
TRBV15	-	TRBJ1-5	-	CATSRVEGPQHF	TGTGCCACCAGCAGAGTGGAGGGCCCCCAGCATTTT
TRBV20-1	-	TRBJ1-5	-	CSARAQIRQPQHF	TGCAGTGCTAGAGCACAGATCCGTCAGCCCCAGCATTTT
TRBV7-8	-	TRBJ2-5	few	CASSSVGAGMGQTQYF	TGTGCCAGCAGCTCAGTCGGTGCGGGGATGGGTCAGACCCAGTACTTC
TRBV27	-	TRBJ1-4	-	CASSLRWGGNSFGLFF	TGTGCCAGCAGTTTAAGGTGGGGGGGTAATTCGTTTGGACTGTTTTTT
TRBV2	-	TRBJ1-6	-	CASSSAPAGWDSPLHF	TGTGCCAGCAGTTCCGCCCCAGCGGGCTGGGATTCACCCCTCCACTTT
TRBV7-2	TRBD1	TRBJ1-6	many	CASSLAGTGGSSPLHF	TGTGCCAGCAGCTTAGCGGGAACAGGGGGCAGTTCACCCCTCCACTTT
TRBV2	-	TRBJ2-1	-	CARRQSLRFF	TGTGCCAGAAGACAGTCCCTCCGGTTCTTC
TRBV2	-	TRBJ1-5	-	CASRTTDSNQPQHF	TGTGCCAGCAGAACAACGGACAGTAATCAGCCCCAGCATTTT
TRBV19	TRBD2	TRBJ2-5	-	CASSGRGGLAGIQRETQYF	TGTGCCAGTAGTGGCAGGGGTGGGCTAGCGGGAATCCAGAGGGAGACCCAGTACTTC
TRBV2	-	TRBJ1-5	-	CASSETGTPQHF	TGTGCCAGCAGTGAAACTGGAACGCCCCAGCATTTT
TRBV7-8	TRBD2	TRBJ2-7	-	CASSLVSGSSEQYF	TGTGCCAGCAGCTTAGTTAGCGGGAGTAGTGAGCAGTACTTC
TRBV2	-	TRBJ2-5	medium-sized	CASTSGRVLPGTQYF	TGTGCCAGCACTTCTGGCAGGGTACTCCCTGGGACCCAGTACTTC
TRBV7-2	-	TRBJ2-7	-	CASSLDFPAMEQYF	TGTGCCAGCAGCTTAGATTTTCCAGCCATGGAGCAGTACTTC
TRBV15	TRBD1	TRBJ2-7	many	CATSRVSGQIYEQYF	TGTGCCACCAGCAGAGTTTCGGGACAGATCTACGAGCAGTACTTC
TRBV19	-	TRBJ2-5	-	CASSIGTGGTQYF	TGTGCCAGTAGTATAGGAACAGGAGGGACCCAGTACTTC
TRBV4-3	TRBD1	TRBJ2-3	few	CASSPTGSTDTQYF	TGCGCCAGCAGCCCGACAGGGTCGACAGATACGCAGTATTTT